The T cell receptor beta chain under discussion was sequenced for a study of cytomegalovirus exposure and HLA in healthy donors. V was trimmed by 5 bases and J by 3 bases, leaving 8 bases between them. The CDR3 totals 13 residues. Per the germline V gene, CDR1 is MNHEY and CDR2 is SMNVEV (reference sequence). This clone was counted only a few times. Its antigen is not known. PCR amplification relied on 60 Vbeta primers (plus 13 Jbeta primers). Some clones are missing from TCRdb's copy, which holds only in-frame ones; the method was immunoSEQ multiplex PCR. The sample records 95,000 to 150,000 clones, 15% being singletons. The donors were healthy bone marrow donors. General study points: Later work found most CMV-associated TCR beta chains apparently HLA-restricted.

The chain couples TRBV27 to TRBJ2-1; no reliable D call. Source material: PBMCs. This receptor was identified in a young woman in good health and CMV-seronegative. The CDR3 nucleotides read TGTGCCAGCAGTGTGACAAGCTACAATGAGCAGTTCTTC. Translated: CASSVTSYNEQFF.